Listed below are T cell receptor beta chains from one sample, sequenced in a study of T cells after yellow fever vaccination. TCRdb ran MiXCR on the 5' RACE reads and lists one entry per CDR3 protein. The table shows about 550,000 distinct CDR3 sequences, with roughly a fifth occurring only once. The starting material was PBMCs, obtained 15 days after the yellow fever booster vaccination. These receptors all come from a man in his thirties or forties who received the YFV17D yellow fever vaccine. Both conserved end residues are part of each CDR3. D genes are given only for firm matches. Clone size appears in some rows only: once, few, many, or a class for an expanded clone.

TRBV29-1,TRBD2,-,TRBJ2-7,TGCAGCGTTGAGGGAATCTGGGGTAGCGGGACCTACGAGCAGTACTTC,CSVEGIWGSGTYEQYF
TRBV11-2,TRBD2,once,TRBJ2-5,TGTGCCAGCAGCTTATTCTCGTGGTCGGGAGGGCACCAAGAGACCCAGTACTTC,CASSLFSWSGGHQETQYF
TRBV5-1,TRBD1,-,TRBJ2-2,TGCGCCAGCAGCCAGGACAGGGGAGGCACCGGGGAGCTGTTTTTT,CASSQDRGGTGELFF
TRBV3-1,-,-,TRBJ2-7,TGTGCCAGCAGCCACCAGCCCCAGATTAGCTCCTACGAGCAGTACTTC,CASSHQPQISSYEQYF
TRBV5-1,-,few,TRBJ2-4,TGCGCCAGCAGCAGTACCAGCGGGCAACTAGCCAAAAACATTCAGTACTTC,CASSSTSGQLAKNIQYF
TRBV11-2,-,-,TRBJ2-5,TGTGCCAGCAGCTTAAACCCGGGGGCGCCGAGTGGGACCCAGTACTTC,CASSLNPGAPSGTQYF
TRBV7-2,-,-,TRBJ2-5,TGTGCCAGCAGCTTAGGGGGGCTAGAGGGACAAGAGACCCAGTACTTC,CASSLGGLEGQETQYF
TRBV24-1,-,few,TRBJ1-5,TGTGCCACCAGTGCCTGGGGGAATCAGCCCCAGCATTTT,CATSAWGNQPQHF
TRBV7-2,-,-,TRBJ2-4,TGTGCCAGCAGCTTAGCTTTAAGGGACATTCAGTACTTC,CASSLALRDIQYF
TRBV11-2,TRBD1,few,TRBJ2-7,TGTGCCAGCAGCCCGGGACAGCCCCTAATGTCCCACGAGCAGTACTTC,CASSPGQPLMSHEQYF
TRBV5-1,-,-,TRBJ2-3,TGCGCCAGCAAACTAGCCTTAAGCACAGATACGCAGTATTTT,CASKLALSTDTQYF
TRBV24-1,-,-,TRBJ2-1,TGTGCCACCAGGGGCGGGGCTCCCTACAATGAGCAGTTCTTC,CATRGGAPYNEQFF
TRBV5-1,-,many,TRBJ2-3,TGCGCCAGCAGCTTCTACACAGATACGCAGTATTTT,CASSFYTDTQYF
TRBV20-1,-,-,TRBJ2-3,TGCAGTGCTATTCAGCACACAGATACGCAGTATTTT,CSAIQHTDTQYF
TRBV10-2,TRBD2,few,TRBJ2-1,TGCGCCACCAAAGCGGGAGACGGTTTGTATGAGCAGTTCTTC,CATKAGDGLYEQFF
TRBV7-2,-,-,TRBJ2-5,TGTGCCAGCAGATGGGATGAGACCCAGTACTTC,CASRWDETQYF
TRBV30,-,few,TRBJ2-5,TGTGCCTGGAGTCTGTTCCACTACCAGACCCAGTACTTC,CAWSLFHYQTQYF
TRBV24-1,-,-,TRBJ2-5,TGTGCCACCAGTGATTTACAGGAAGAGACCCAGTACTTC,CATSDLQEETQYF
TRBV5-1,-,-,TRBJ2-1,TGCGCCAGCAGCTTGGGGCAGCTTAATGAGCAGTTCTTC,CASSLGQLNEQFF
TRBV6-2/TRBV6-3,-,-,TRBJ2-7,TGTGCCAGCAGTTACTCGAATCCCAACCAACGCCGGCTCGAGCAGTACTTC,CASSYSNPNQRRLEQYF
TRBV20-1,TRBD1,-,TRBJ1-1,TGCAGTGCTACTCGGGGGACAGGGGCTACTGAAGCTTTCTTT,CSATRGTGATEAFF
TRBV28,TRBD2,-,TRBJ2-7,TGTGCCATAACTAGCGGGAGAATTGCCGAGCAGTACTTC,CAITSGRIAEQYF
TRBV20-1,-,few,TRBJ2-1,TGCAGTGCTGGGGGACCTTTCAACAATGAGCAGTTCTTC,CSAGGPFNNEQFF
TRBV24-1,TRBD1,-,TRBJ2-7,TGTGCCACCAGTGATAAACAGGGGTCCTACGAGCAGTACTTC,CATSDKQGSYEQYF
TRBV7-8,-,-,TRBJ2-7,TGTGCCAGCAGCTGGCGATACGACAGCTACGAGCAGTACTTC,CASSWRYDSYEQYF
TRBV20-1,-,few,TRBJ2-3,TGCAGTGCCGTCGGGGAAAGCACAGATACGCAGTATTTT,CSAVGESTDTQYF
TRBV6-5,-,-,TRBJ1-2,TGTGCCAGCAGTTACTCGAGTCTTAACTATGGCTACACCTTC,CASSYSSLNYGYTF
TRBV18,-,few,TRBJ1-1,TGTGCCAGCTCAACACAGAACACTGAAGCTTTCTTT,CASSTQNTEAFF
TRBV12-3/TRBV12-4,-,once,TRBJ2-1,TGTGCCAGCAGGAGCGAGGTCGCCTACAATGAGCAGTTCTTC,CASRSEVAYNEQFF
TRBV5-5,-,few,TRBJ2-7,TGTGCCAGCAGCGACCTCATTAGCGGCACCTACGAGCAGTACTTC,CASSDLISGTYEQYF
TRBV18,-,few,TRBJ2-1,TGTGCCAGCTCACCGCGGGACCGACCGCACAATGAGCAGTTCTTC,CASSPRDRPHNEQFF
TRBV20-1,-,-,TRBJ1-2,TGCAGTGCTAGCAGCGCTAACTATGGCTACACCTTC,CSASSANYGYTF
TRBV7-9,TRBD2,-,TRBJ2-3,TGTGCCAGCGGCTTATCGGGGGGGACCGTGGATACGCAGTATTTT,CASGLSGGTVDTQYF
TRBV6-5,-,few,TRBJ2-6,TGTGCCAGCAGTTACAGAGGGGCCGGGGCCAACGTCCTGACTTTC,CASSYRGAGANVLTF
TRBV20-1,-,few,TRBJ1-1,TGCAGTGCTATAACAGGAGTAAACACTGAAGCTTTCTTT,CSAITGVNTEAFF
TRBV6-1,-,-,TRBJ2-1,TGTGCCAGCAGTAACCGCCCGGGGAGGAATGAGCAGTTCTTC,CASSNRPGRNEQFF
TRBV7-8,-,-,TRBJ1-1,TGTGCCAGCAGCGCGGACAGACTTGCTGAAGCTTTCTTT,CASSADRLAEAFF
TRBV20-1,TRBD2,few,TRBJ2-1,TGCAACCCGGGACTAGGCTTCAATGAGCAGTTCTTC,CNPGLGFNEQFF
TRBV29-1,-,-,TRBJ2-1,TGCAGCGGCTTAGTAATCGGTGAGCAGTTCTTC,CSGLVIGEQFF
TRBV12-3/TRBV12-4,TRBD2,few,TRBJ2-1,TGTGCCAGCAGACTTCCCTCTAGCGGGGCTCAGTTCTTC,CASRLPSSGAQFF
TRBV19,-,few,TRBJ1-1,TGTGCCAGCGTTGGGGGTTACACTGAAGCTTTCTTT,CASVGGYTEAFF
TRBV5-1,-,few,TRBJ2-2,TGCGCCAGCAGTCCGAATGGGATCGGGTTAGACACCGGGGAGCTGTTTTTT,CASSPNGIGLDTGELFF
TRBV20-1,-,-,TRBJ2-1,TGCAGTGCTAGAGAGGCGAGAGGCGATGAGCAGTTCTTC,CSAREARGDEQFF
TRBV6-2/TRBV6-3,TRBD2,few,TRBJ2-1,TGTGCCAGCAGTACGGGAGGGCCGTACAATGAGCAGTTCTTC,CASSTGGPYNEQFF
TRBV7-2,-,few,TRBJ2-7,TGTGCCAGCAGCTTAGCTGTAAGGTCCGAGCAGTACTTC,CASSLAVRSEQYF